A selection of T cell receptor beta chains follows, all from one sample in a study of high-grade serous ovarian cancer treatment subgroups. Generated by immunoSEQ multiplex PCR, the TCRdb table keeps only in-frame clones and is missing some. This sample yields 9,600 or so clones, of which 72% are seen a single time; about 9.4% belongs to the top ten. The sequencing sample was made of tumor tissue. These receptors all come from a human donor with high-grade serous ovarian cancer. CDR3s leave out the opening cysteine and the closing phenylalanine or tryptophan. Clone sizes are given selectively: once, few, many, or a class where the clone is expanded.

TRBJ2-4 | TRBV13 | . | ASSLKDSGLAKNIQY
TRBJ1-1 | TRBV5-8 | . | ASSGRRGVNTEAF
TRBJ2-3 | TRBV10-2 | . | ASSGTGGGATDTQY
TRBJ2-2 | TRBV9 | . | ASSVEGQNTGELF
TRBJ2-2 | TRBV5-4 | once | ASSLRQIAGTGELF
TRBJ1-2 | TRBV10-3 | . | AISEVGVYGYT
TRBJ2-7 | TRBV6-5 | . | ASSGLGGSYEQY
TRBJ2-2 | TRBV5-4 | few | ASSPRTGTGELF
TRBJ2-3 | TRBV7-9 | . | ASSLGGLAGGWRDTQY
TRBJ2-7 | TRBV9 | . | ASSVDPGTSGSNEQY
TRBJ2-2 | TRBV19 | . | ASSITGLGTGELF
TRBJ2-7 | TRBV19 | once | ASSSSMSSYEQY
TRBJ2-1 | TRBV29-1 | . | SGGGSQEQF
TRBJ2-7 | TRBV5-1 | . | ASSLGDRASYEQY
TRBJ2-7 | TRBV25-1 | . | ASSGGQGNSEQY
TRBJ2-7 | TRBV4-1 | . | ASSQDNARSYEQY
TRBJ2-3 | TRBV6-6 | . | ASRNGQGVVADTQY
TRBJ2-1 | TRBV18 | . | ASSPQASGLSSYNEQF
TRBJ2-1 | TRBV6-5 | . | ATSLATPGYNEQF
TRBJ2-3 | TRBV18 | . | ASSPQLTGVTDTQY
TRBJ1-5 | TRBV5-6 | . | ASSLTASNQPQH
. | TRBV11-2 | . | ASSTLAGGSYEQY
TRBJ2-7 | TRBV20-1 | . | SAVQGNEQY
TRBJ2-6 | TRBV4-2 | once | ASSQDQTSGANVLT
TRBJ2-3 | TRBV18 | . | ASSPPPGATDTQY
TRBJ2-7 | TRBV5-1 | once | ASSLVAGGSYEQY
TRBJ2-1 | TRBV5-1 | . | ASSFEGHEQF
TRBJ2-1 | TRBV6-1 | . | ASSDLVRGRREQF
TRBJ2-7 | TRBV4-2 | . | ASSQVGGGRAPYEQY
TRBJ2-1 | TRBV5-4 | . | ASSLPGGAPSYNEQF
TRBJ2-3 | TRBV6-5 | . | ASRPGNTDTQY
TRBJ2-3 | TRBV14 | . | ASSQANIRNTQY